The 11 T cell receptor beta chains listed next were all sequenced from one sample in a study of molecular identifiers for immune sequencing clone quantification. TCRdb re-derived calls from the PCR reads in MiXCR, one entry per CDR3 protein. Of tens of thousands of distinct CDR3 sequences listed, around 34% were seen once; the top ten hold about 3.8%. The sample taken for sequencing was naive CD8+ T cells from blood, with Jurkat cell RNA spiked in. Regarding subset: FACS-sorted CD8+CD4-CCR7+CD45RA+ naive T cells. These receptors all come from a human donor in good health. Some libraries in this study had Jurkat cell RNA spiked in.

Regarding this clonotype: This may arise from a read error, as a much more abundant clone is one base away. The chain employs TRBV4-3 and TRBJ1-3, with 7 nucleotides matching TRBD1. CDR3 length: 13 amino acids. The germline V gene has CDR1 LGHNA and CDR2 YSLEER. CDR3 loop: CASCQDRELTIYF. The CDR3 bases are TGCGCCAGCTGCCAAGACAGGGAACTCACCATATATTTT.

Turning to this clonotype: In this CDR3 the conserved last residue, phenylalanine or tryptophan, is missing, so a read error is likely. The chain uses TRBV28 and TRBJ1-1; D unresolved. Germline V lookup: CDR1 MDHEN, CDR2 SYDVKM. V lost 8 bases and J 1 base, leaving 11 bases between the germline ends. This CDR3 is 13 amino acids long. The CDR3 is CASSLAGNTEAFY. DNA for the CDR3: TGTGCCAGCTCCCTTGCAGGGAACACTGAAGCTTTCTAT.

There are many counts of this clonotype. The rearrangement joins TRBV29-1 to TRBJ2-3; the D is unclear. The CDR3 runs to 10 residues. Germline V gene sequence: CDR1 SQVTM, CDR2 ANQGSEA. The V gene lost 8 bases and the J gene lost 3 bases, with 6 bases spanning the gap. The DNA of the CDR3 is TGCAGCTCCATTACAGATACGCAGTATTTT. The encoded protein is CSSITDTQYF.

This clonotype was seen at least ten times. The V gene is TRBV6-5, the J gene TRBJ2-3; D is possibly TRBD2 (6 bases). Germline assignment: CDR1 MNHEY and CDR2 SVGAGI. CDR3 length: 16 residues. V gave up 1 base and J gave up 0 bases, with 11 bases separating them. The CDR3 region is CASSYFGSSSTDTQYF. The CDR3 coding sequence is TGTGCCAGCAGTTACTTCGGGAGCTCTAGCACAGATACGCAGTATTTT.

The chain links TRBV2 to TRBJ2-3; the D gene is possibly TRBD1 (5 bases). From germline, CDR1 is SNHLY and CDR2 FYNNEI. The CDR3 is 14 residues long. The ends were cut back, 8 bases at V and 3 bases at J, with 15 bases in the middle. The CDR3 spells CASGTGHATDTQYF. The DNA for the CDR3 is TGTGCCAGCGGAACAGGTCACGCTACAGATACGCAGTATTTT.

The chain links TRBV12-3 or TRBV12-4 to TRBJ2-2; D gene uncertain. This CDR3 is 11 amino acids long. The ends were cut back, 6 bases at V and 9 bases at J, with 8 bases in the middle. CDR3 region: CASSPARELFF. In nucleotides, the CDR3 is TGTGCCAGCAGCCCGGCCAGGGAGCTGTTTTTT.

Concerning this clonotype: It may be a read error: a sequence one base away is much more abundant. V gene TRBV25-1 combines with J gene TRBJ2-7; 8 bases map to TRBD2. The V gene end was trimmed by 8 bases and the J gene end by 6 bases; junction bases not matched to a gene: 9. Germline assignment: CDR1 MGHDK and CDR2 SYGVNS. This CDR3 is built from 13 residues. As DNA, the CDR3 is TGTGCCAGCGGTGCTGGACTAGCAAGCGAGCAGTACTTC. The encoded protein is CASGAGLASEQYF.

This clonotype was counted only a few times. Compared with germline, one end of the junction differs, possibly owing to a read error. The rearrangement joins TRBV5-3 to TRBJ2-5; no reliable D call. TRBV5-3 is an open reading frame whose function is uncertain. The CDR3 covers 15 residues. CDR3 DNA: TGTGCCAGCAGCTTGGTTGGGCTCGGAGAAGAGGCCCAGTACTTC. This translates into CASSLVGLGEEAQYF.

This clonotype was picked up many times. This sequence joins TRBV7-2 and TRBJ2-5; 11 positions agree with TRBD1. Germline CDR1 SGHTA, CDR2 FQGNSA. The CDR3 runs to 15 residues. Trimming cost V 6 bases and J 5 bases; bases outside gene matches: 8. The CDR3 protein is CASSYGTGGIETQYF. The CDR3 DNA reads TGTGCCAGCAGTTACGGGACAGGGGGAATTGAGACCCAGTACTTC.

As for this clonotype: One end of the junction does not line up with germline, which may come from a read error. The rearrangement joins TRBV6-1 to TRBJ2-2; maybe TRBD1 (6 bases). The germline gives CDR1 MNHNS, CDR2 SASEGT. This CDR3 is built from 16 residues. This CDR3 reads CASSDQGNSNTGELIF. In DNA, the CDR3 is TGTGCCAGCAGTGACCAGGGGAATTCGAACACCGGGGAGCTGATTTTT.

This chain connects TRBV27 to TRBJ2-7; 7 bases map to TRBD1. Germline lookup yields CDR1 MNHEY and CDR2 SMNVEV (reference sequence). The CDR3 consists of 13 residues. J was trimmed by 7 bases and V by 5 bases; bases with no gene match: 8. The CDR3 reads CASSDGQVLEQYF. The CDR3 bases are TGTGCCAGCAGTGACGGACAGGTCTTGGAGCAGTACTTC.